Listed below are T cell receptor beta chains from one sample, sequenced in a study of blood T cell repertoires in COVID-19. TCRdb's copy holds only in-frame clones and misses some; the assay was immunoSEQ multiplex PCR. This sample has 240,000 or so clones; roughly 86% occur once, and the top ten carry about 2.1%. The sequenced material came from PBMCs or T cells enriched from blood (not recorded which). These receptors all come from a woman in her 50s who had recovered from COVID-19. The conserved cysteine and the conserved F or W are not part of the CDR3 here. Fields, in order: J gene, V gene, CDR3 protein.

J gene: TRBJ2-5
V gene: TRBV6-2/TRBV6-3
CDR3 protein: ASSYSVAGQYRQETQY

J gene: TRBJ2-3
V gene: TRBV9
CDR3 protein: ASSVEGAPRGTDTQY

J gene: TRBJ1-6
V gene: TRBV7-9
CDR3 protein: ASSFEQENSPLH

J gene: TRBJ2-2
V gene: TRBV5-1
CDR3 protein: ASSLMLAGTGELF

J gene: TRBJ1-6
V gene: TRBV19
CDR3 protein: ASKSQGNSPLH

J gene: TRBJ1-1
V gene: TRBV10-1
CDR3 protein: ASSDPDRPTEAF

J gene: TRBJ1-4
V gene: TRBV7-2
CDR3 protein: ASRITGTNEKLF

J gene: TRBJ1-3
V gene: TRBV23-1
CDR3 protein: ASSPRTGAGNTIY

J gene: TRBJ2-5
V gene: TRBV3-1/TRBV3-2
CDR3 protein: ASSPATRLAGGETQY

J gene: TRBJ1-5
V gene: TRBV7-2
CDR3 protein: ASTRQGNQPQH

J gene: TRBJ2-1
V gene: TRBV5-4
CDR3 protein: ASSLDSGGSGEQF

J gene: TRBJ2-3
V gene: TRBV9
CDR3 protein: ASSLLAGTDTQY

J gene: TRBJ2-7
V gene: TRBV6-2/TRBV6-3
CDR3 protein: ASSLVKQDYEQY

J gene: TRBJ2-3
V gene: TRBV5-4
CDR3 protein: ASNTGGGGTDTQY

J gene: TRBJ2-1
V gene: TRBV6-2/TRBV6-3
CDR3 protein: ASTPAGQGADEQF

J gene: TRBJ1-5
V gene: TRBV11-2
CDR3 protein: ASSGTGLGNQPQH

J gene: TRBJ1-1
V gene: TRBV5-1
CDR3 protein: ASSLAPDRYTEAF

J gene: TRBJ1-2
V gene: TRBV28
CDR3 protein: ASRGQGMIGYT

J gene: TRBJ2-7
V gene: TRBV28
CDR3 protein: ASSFSTLRRTGAKEQY

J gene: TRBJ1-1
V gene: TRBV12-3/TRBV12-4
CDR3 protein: ASSLGGNTEAF

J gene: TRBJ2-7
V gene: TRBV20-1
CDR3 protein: SASDGLAGGY

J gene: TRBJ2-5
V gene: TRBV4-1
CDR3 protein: ASSQQRNDRGWETQY

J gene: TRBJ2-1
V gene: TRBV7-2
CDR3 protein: ASSSSSYNEQF

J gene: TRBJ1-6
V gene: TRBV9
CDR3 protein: ASSVAPGGNSPLH

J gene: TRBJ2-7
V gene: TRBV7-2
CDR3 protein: ASSRSGAREGQGGEQY

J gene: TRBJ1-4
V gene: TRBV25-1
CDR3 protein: ASSEGQGLTNEKLF

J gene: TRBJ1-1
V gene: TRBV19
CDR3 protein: ASSIDPTGARNTEAF

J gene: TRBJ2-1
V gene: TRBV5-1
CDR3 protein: ASSLGHTSTSGRWNEQF

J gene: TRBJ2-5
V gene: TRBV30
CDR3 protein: AWSPAGVRLETQY

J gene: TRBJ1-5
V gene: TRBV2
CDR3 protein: ASMAQGHSNQPQH

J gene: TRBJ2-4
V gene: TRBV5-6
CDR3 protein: ASSLGQKNIQY

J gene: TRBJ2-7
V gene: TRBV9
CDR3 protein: ASSVSGAEAYEQY

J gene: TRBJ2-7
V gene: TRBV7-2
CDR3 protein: ASSSGRGGSYEQY

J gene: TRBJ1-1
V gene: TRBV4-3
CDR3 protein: ASSTRTGGAEAF

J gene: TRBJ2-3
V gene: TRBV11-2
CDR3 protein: ASSPWTASTDTQY

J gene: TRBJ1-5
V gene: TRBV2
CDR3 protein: ASSEVGLGNQPQH

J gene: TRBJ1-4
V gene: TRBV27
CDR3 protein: ASSFFQGANEKLF

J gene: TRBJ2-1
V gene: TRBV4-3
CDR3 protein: ASSNTRTDEQF

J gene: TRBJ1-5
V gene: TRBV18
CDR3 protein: ASSPAHGNQPQH

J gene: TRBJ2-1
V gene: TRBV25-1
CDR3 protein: ASSLRASGYNEQF

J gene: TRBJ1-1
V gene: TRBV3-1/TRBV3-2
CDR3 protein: ASSQVISWGLGTEAF

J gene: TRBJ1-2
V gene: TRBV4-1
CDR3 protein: ASSSGGQVIFRDGYT

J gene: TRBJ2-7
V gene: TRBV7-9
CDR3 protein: ASSLPRTGTYEQY

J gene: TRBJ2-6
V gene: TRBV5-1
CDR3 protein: ASRDLSSGANVLT

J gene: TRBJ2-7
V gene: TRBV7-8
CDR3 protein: ASSLDLASYEQY

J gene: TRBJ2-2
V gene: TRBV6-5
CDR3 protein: ASSSLAEGGELF

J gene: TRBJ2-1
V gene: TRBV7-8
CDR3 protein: ASSWRTSGGVKYSYNEQF

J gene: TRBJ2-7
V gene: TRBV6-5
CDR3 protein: ASTPDRRYEQY

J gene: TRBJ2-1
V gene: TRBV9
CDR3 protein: ASSVALSIGYNEQF

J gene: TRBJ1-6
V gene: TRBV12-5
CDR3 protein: ASGLGDSNSPLH

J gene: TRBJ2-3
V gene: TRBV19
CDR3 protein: ASRLAHSTDTQY

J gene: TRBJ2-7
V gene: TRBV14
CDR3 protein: ASSQEHAGSAYEQY

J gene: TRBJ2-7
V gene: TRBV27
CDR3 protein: ASSPRQASPQY